The 16 T cell receptor beta chains reported below all come from one sample, sequenced in a study of blood T cells in healthy people across ages. Combining a sample-barcoded 5' primer with a J-beta primer mix, a second PCR ran for about 6 to 11 cycles. Using its own MiXCR run on the 5' RACE reads, TCRdb lists one record per CDR3 protein. The data contain about 940,000 distinct CDR3 sequences, roughly 52% of them singletons. Sequencing was performed on blood. All receptors come from a man under 40 in good health.

The chain combines TRBV14 with TRBJ2-7; tentatively, D is TRBD1 or TRBD2 (5 bases each). Looked up from germline, CDR1 is SGHDN and CDR2 is FVKESK. V was trimmed by 1 base and J by 0 bases, leaving 7 bases between them. This CDR3 spans 14 amino acids. The CDR3 DNA reads TGTGCCAGCAGCCAAGCGGGGACCTCCTACGAGCAGTACTTC. This encodes CASSQAGTSYEQYF.

This clonotype was found many times. This chain uses TRBV20-1 with TRBJ2-7, with a tentative D call TRBD1 (6 bases). Germline V gives CDR1 DFQATT, CDR2 SNEGSKA (reference sequence). The CDR3 spans 11 residues. Trimming took off 8 bases at V and 7 bases at J, with 15 bases between the two ends. The CDR3 region is CSTPGQLEQYF. CDR3 nucleotide sequence: TGCAGTACCCCTGGACAGCTAGAGCAGTACTTC.

This clonotype was seen a single time. The V call is TRBV12-3 or TRBV12-4, the J call TRBJ2-2; D gene unclear. CDR3 length: 15 residues. V lost 4 bases and J lost 0, with 9 bases in between. For the CDR3, the DNA is TGTGCCAGCAGTTACCGGGCCTCGAACACCGGGGAGCTGTTTTTT. This codes for CASSYRASNTGELFF.

The V call is TRBV12-3 or TRBV12-4, the J call TRBJ2-7; 7 nucleotides match TRBD2. V trimming: 6 bases; J trimming: 7 bases; junction bases outside the gene matches: 6. This CDR3 is built from 12 residues. The CDR3 spells CASRLGGGEQYF. The DNA of the CDR3 is TGTGCCAGCAGATTGGGGGGGGGTGAGCAGTACTTC.

A few counts support this clonotype. The chain has TRBV6-2 or TRBV6-3 and TRBJ2-3; unclear D gene. V lost 2 bases to trimming and J lost 3 bases, with 15 bases between them. This CDR3 is 16 amino acids long. Looked up from germline, CDR1 is MNHEY and CDR2 is SVGEGT. DNA of the CDR3: TGTGCCAGCAGTTACATGGATTTCGGTCCTACAGATACGCAGTATTTT. Translation: CASSYMDFGPTDTQYF.

The chain is built from TRBV5-1 and TRBJ1-5; 8 bases align to TRBD1. V was pared by 2 bases and J by 2 bases, with 6 bases of the junction left unmatched. Germline V gives CDR1 SGHRS, CDR2 YFSETQ. The CDR3 loop spans 16 amino acids. The CDR3 nucleotides are TGCGCCAGCAGCTTAGGGACAGGTTTGGGCAATCAGCCCCAGCATTTT. It yields the protein CASSLGTGLGNQPQHF.

This clonotype has just a few counts. The chain uses TRBV3-1 and TRBJ2-4; 7 nucleotides agree with TRBD1. The CDR3 covers 15 residues. Unmatched junction bases numbered 13, after V lost 1 base and J lost 13 bases. The germline gives CDR1 LGHDT, CDR2 YNNKEL (reference sequence). CDR3 amino acids: CASSQATGDYEEQYF. In nucleotides, the CDR3 is TGTGCCAGCAGCCAAGCAACAGGGGATTATGAGGAGCAGTACTTC.

V and J are TRBV13 and TRBJ2-7; 7 positions agree with TRBD2. The CDR3 length is 16 residues. J was trimmed by 2 bases and V by 0 bases; bases with no gene match: 7. CDR1 is PRHDT, CDR2 FYEKMQ, per germline (reference sequence). CDR3 DNA: TGTGCCAGCAGCTTAGGGGCGGCTAGCGGAACCTACGAGCAGTACTTC. It specifies CASSLGAASGTYEQYF.

This clonotype was seen a few times. This rearrangement joins TRBV6-1 to TRBJ2-3, with a weak D call TRBD1 (5 bases). Germline assignment: CDR1 MNHNS and CDR2 SASEGT. This CDR3 comprises 13 residues. Trimming cost V 7 bases and J 4 bases, with 12 bases left between them. As DNA, the CDR3 is TGTGCCAGCATAACCAGGGTCCCAGATACGCAGTATTTT. As protein: CASITRVPDTQYF.

This chain joins TRBV7-9 and TRBJ2-1, with D perhaps assigned TRBD1 or TRBD2 (6 bases each). The CDR3 runs to 15 residues. Germline values: CDR1 SEHNR, CDR2 FQNEAQ (reference sequence). Trimming shortened V by 3 bases and J by 9 bases, and 18 bases separated the two germline ends. CDR3 coding DNA: TGTGCCAGCAGCTTGGTCGGGGGCGGTGGGGTTGAGCAGTTCTTC. This translates into CASSLVGGGGVEQFF.

This clonotype has only a few counts. This chain joins TRBV11-3 and TRBJ2-3, with D perhaps matching TRBD2 (5 bases). V lost 4 bases and J 4 bases, leaving 12 bases between the germline ends. Germline V gene data show CDR1 as SGHNT and CDR2 as YENEEA. The CDR3 has 14 residues. The CDR3 sequence is CASSSRGMPDTQYF. CDR3 nucleotide sequence: TGTGCCAGCAGCTCACGGGGAATGCCAGATACGCAGTATTTT.

In its sample, this clonotype was seen a few times. This sequence joins TRBV29-1 and TRBJ2-7, with 7 bases that match TRBD1. This CDR3 comprises 13 residues. Germline CDR1 reads SQVTM; CDR2 reads ANQGSEA. V lost 4 bases, J lost 6 bases, and 9 bases stayed unmatched. The CDR3 spells CSVVGTAISEQYF. The CDR3 DNA sequence: TGCAGCGTTGTGGGGACAGCGATATCCGAGCAGTACTTC.

For the CDR3, the DNA is TGTGCTAGTGGACTGGACGGGGATCGGCCCCAGCATTTT. Translation: CASGLDGDRPQHF. J is TRBJ1-5 and V is TRBV12-5; D not certain. The germline gives CDR1 LGHNT, CDR2 FRNRAP. V was cut by 6 bases and J by 9 bases, with 15 bases left in between. This CDR3 region has 13 residues. Looking up the rest from reference TRBV12-5 and TRBJ1-5 gives the full variable domain: DARVTQTPRHKVTEMGQEVTMRCQPILGHNTVFWYRQTMMQGLELLAYFRNRAPLDDSGMPKDRFSAEMPDATLATLKIQPSEPRDSAVYFCASGLDGDRPQHFGDGTRLSIL.

The rearrangement uses TRBV20-1 and TRBJ2-4; 7 nucleotides line up with TRBD2. The J call may not be correct, given that the DNA end is closer to TRBJ2-7. The CDR3 runs 14 residues. In germline, CDR1 is DFQATT, CDR2 SNEGSKA (reference sequence). The CDR3 region is CSASVVGRAYEQYF. CDR3 DNA: TGCAGTGCTAGCGTTGTGGGGAGGGCCTACGAGCAGTACTTC.

The chain uses TRBV6-4 and TRBJ2-3; 13 bases match TRBD2. The CDR3 spans 16 residues. J gave up 7 bases and V 5 bases, and 9 bases lay outside the gene matches. The germline gives CDR1 MRHNA, CDR2 SNTAGT. The CDR3 bases are TGTGCCAGCAGTCCCTCGACTAGCGGGGGGACCAATACGCAGTATTTT. Protein sequence: CASSPSTSGGTNTQYF.

V and J are TRBV28 and TRBJ1-1; 10 bases map to TRBD1. The J segment lost 4 bases and the V segment lost 5 bases, leaving 10 bases of the junction unmatched. CDR1 and CDR2 (germline): MDHEN, SYDVKM. The CDR3 totals 16 residues. The CDR3 region has the DNA TGTGCCAGCAGTCCACGGGGACAGGGGTGGGCCACTGAAGCTTTCTTT. Amino acids: CASSPRGQGWATEAFF.